Detailed here is one TCR beta chain. The antigen is undetermined. A junction boundary mismatches the germline segment, possibly from a read error. Assay: immunoSEQ multiplex PCR; the TCRdb copy retains only in-frame clones and omits some. The sample includes approximately 150,000 clones, almost 85% of them seen just once. The data were obtained in a study of cytomegalovirus exposure and HLA in healthy donors. Regarding the study as a whole: Three CMV-associated chains proved CMV antigen-specific in vitro. The study labeled around 160 TCR beta chains cytomegalovirus-associated.

This CDR3 contains 12 residues. Germline V gives CDR1 SGHTS, CDR2 YDEGEE. The sample consisted of PBMCs. This chain connects TRBV5-8 to TRBJ2-3; D is unclear. The receptor was derived from a man under 40 in good health and CMV-seropositive. The CDR3: CASSLAGDTQYF. The CDR3 DNA is TGTGCCAGCAGTTTGGCCGGAGATACGCAGTATTTT.